Described below is a single T cell receptor beta chain sequence and its context. V lost 6 bases and J lost 5; bases outside the gene matches: 15. The germline V gene has CDR1 SGHAT and CDR2 FQNNGV. CDR3 size: 17 residues. The sample originates from a study of blood T cell repertoires in COVID-19. The overall study: The analysed material was cDNA or gDNA that came from T cells, B-cell-depleted T cells, or PBMCs.

Clones were sequenced by immunoSEQ multiplex PCR, and TCRdb holds only the in-frame ones, with some missing. The data contain roughly 96,000 clones, around 76% of them seen just once; the ten biggest clones take up 18%. Sequencing used peripheral blood. The TCR was taken from an older man with acute or convalescent COVID-19. The genes are TRBV11-2 and TRBJ2-7; 11 bases agree with TRBD2. CDR3: CASRKLGTSGLRDEQYF. CDR3 coding DNA: TGTGCCAGCAGGAAACTCGGGACTAGCGGTCTTCGGGACGAGCAGTACTTC.